Listed below are T cell receptor beta chains from one sample, sequenced in a study of cytomegalovirus exposure and HLA in healthy donors. Sequencing was performed with immunoSEQ multiplex PCR; in TCRdb, only in-frame clones are kept and a portion is missing. The table records around 84,000 clones, around 85% of them present only once. Sequenced: PBMCs. The origin of the receptors is a human donor in good health. Each CDR3 is given with its conserved first and last residue. A D gene is named only where the DNA matches it firmly. Not all rows give a size; the values are once, few, many and, for expanded clones, a class.

size	D	V	J	DNA	CDR3
once	.	TRBV14	TRBJ1-1	TGTGCCAGTAGCCAACAATGGGGAGCGACAGCTTTCTTT	CASSQQWGATAFF
.	.	TRBV28	TRBJ1-1	TGTGCCAGCTTCAGACAGAACACTGAAGCTTTCTTT	CASFRQNTEAFF
.	.	TRBV30	TRBJ1-5	TGTGCCTGGAGTGTACGGGGGAATCAGCCCCAGCATTTT	CAWSVRGNQPQHF
.	TRBD2	TRBV30	TRBJ2-1	TGTGCCTGGAGTGTACTGGTTAGCGGGGTCTCCTACAATGAGCAGTTCTTC	CAWSVLVSGVSYNEQFF
.	TRBD1	TRBV11-2	TRBJ2-7	TGTGCCAGCAGCTTAGCGTTGAGGGACAGGGGTTTTTACGAGCAGTACTTC	CASSLALRDRGFYEQYF
.	.	TRBV6-5	TRBJ1-4	TGTGCCAGCAGACCACTTGCAACTAATGAAAAACTGTTTTTT	CASRPLATNEKLFF
.	.	TRBV13	TRBJ2-3	TGTGCCGGCAGCCCCTCGACAGGACCCCATGGCACAGATACGCAGTATTTT	CAGSPSTGPHGTDTQYF
.	.	TRBV7-9	TRBJ1-2	TGTGCCAGCAGCTTAGCAGAGAACTATGGCTACACCTTC	CASSLAENYGYTF
.	TRBD1	TRBV5-4	TRBJ2-7	TGTGCCAGCAGCTTAGGGACAGGTAACCCTCAGTACTTC	CASSLGTGNPQYF
.	.	TRBV7-6	TRBJ2-2	TGTGCCAGCAGCCTAGGGGCACGGCGGGGACTGGGCTTCGTCGGGGAGCTGTTTTTT	CASSLGARRGLGFVGELFF
.	TRBD1	TRBV10-3	TRBJ2-7	TGTGCCATCAGTGTAACGGGACAGGGGTCCTACGAGCAGTACTTC	CAISVTGQGSYEQYF
.	.	TRBV19	TRBJ2-7	TGTGCCAGTACCTCCGGAGGGGGGGGCGAGCAGTACTTC	CASTSGGGGEQYF
.	TRBD1	TRBV7-9	TRBJ1-5	TGTGCCAGCAGCGTTGGGACAGACAATCAGCCCCAGCATTTT	CASSVGTDNQPQHF
.	.	TRBV4-3	TRBJ1-4	TGCGCCAGCAGCCAAGATGCGGCATCTAATGAAAAACTGTTTTTT	CASSQDAASNEKLFF
.	.	TRBV5-1	TRBJ1-5	TGCGCCAGCAGCTTGGGACCTTATAGCAATCAGCCCCAGAATTTT	CASSLGPYSNQPQNF
.	TRBD1	TRBV4-3	TRBJ2-1	TGCGCCAGCAGCCAAGGGACAGGGGGCTACAATGAGCAGTTCTTC	CASSQGTGGYNEQFF
few	TRBD1	TRBV11-2	TRBJ2-1	TGTGCCAGCAGCTTGGGCCCGGGACAGGGGGCCTACAATGAGCAGTTCTTC	CASSLGPGQGAYNEQFF
.	TRBD1	TRBV6-6	TRBJ1-4	TGTGCCAGCAGTCACGGGGACAGGGCAGGAGAAAAACTGTTTTTT	CASSHGDRAGEKLFF
.	.	TRBV6-5	TRBJ2-5	TGTGCCAGCAGTCCACTTCGAGCAGGGGAAGAGACCCAGTACTTC	CASSPLRAGEETQYF
.	TRBD2	TRBV5-4	TRBJ2-3	TGTGCCAGCAGCTTGGCCAAACTAGCGGGGAGCCAATTAGATACGCAGTATTTT	CASSLAKLAGSQLDTQYF
.	.	TRBV29-1	TRBJ1-1	TGCAGCGTTGAAGATGGGGCGCGAGAAGCTTTCTTT	CSVEDGAREAFF
.	TRBD1	TRBV7-2	TRBJ1-4	TGTGCCAGCAGCTTAGTAGGAGGACAGGGGGGTGAAAAACTGTTTTTT	CASSLVGGQGGEKLFF
.	TRBD1	TRBV9	TRBJ2-1	TGTGCCAGCAGCCGGACAGGGGCTTACAATGAGCAGTTCTTC	CASSRTGAYNEQFF
.	.	TRBV2	TRBJ2-3	TGTGCCAGCAGTGACCAGGGTATACGTCCAGATACGCAGTATTTT	CASSDQGIRPDTQYF
.	TRBD1	TRBV7-9	TRBJ1-1	TGTGCCAGCAGCTTAGTCGAGAGGGGGCGGGCTGAAGCTTTCTTT	CASSLVERGRAEAFF
.	.	TRBV11-3	TRBJ2-1	TGTGCCAGCAGCCAACAGGGTCGACTTAACAATGAGCAGTTCTTC	CASSQQGRLNNEQFF
few	.	TRBV5-1	TRBJ1-2	TGCGCCAGCAGCTTGAGTAGGACTTCTAACTATGGCTACACCTTC	CASSLSRTSNYGYTF
.	TRBD2	TRBV5-1	TRBJ2-1	TGCGCCAGCAGCTTGGCCGGGGAAGCGGGGGGGCCTGTCTCCTACAATGAGCAGTTCTTC	CASSLAGEAGGPVSYNEQFF
.	.	TRBV5-5	TRBJ1-2	TGTGCCAGCAGCTTGGCCTGGCAGGGTCCCAACTATGGCTACACCTTC	CASSLAWQGPNYGYTF
few	.	TRBV6-5	TRBJ1-4	TGTGCCAGCAGTTACAGCCCCGGGGGAAAACTGTTTTTT	CASSYSPGGKLFF
.	TRBD1	TRBV2	TRBJ2-1	TGTGCCAGCAGTGGCCTTCAGGGGGTGTCCTACAATGAGCAGTTCTTC	CASSGLQGVSYNEQFF
.	TRBD1	TRBV19	TRBJ1-2	TGTGCCAGTAGCTGGGGGACAGGCAACTATGGCTACACCTTC	CASSWGTGNYGYTF
.	.	TRBV4-1	TRBJ2-6	TGCGCCAGCAGCCAAGATTGGGACACAATCGCTGGGGCCAACGTCCTGACTTTC	CASSQDWDTIAGANVLTF
.	TRBD2	TRBV9	TRBJ2-1	TGTGCCAGCAGCGTACTAGCGGGGGGGTCCTACAATGAGCAGTTCTTC	CASSVLAGGSYNEQFF
.	TRBD1	TRBV19	TRBJ2-7	TGTGCCAGTAGTGACAGGGGGCTCTACGAGCAGTACTTC	CASSDRGLYEQYF
.	.	TRBV4-1	TRBJ1-5	TGCGCCAGCAGCCAAGAGGAGGCCTCCAATCAGCCCCAGCATTTT	CASSQEEASNQPQHF
.	.	TRBV9	TRBJ1-1	TGTGCCAGCAGCGTCAGGGATGGGAGGACTGAAGCTTTCTTT	CASSVRDGRTEAFF
.	.	TRBV6-5	TRBJ1-1	TGTGCCAGCAGTCCCTTGACAGGTTTACAGGCTGAAGCTTTCTTT	CASSPLTGLQAEAFF
.	.	TRBV9	TRBJ2-5	TGTGCCAGCAGCGCCCTTAGCGTTGCAGGGGTGGGAGAGACCCAGTACTTC	CASSALSVAGVGETQYF
few	.	TRBV18	TRBJ2-2	TGTGCCAGCCCATACAAGAACACCGGGGAGCTGTTTTTT	CASPYKNTGELFF
once	.	TRBV6-6	TRBJ2-7	TGTTCTTTCAAGCAAAAGGCGGCATACGAGCAGTACTTC	CSFKQKAAYEQYF
.	.	TRBV6-6	TRBJ2-7	TGTGCCAGCAGTTACTCGCAGGCCTACGAGCAGTACTTC	CASSYSQAYEQYF
.	TRBD2	TRBV4-3	TRBJ2-3	TGCGCCAGCAGCCCTCTAGCGGGGATAAGCACAGATACGCAGTATTTT	CASSPLAGISTDTQYF
.	TRBD1	TRBV4-1	TRBJ1-1	TGCGCCAGCAGCCTACGCTCGGGACAGGGGGCTACTGAAGCTTTCTTT	CASSLRSGQGATEAFF
.	TRBD1	TRBV5-1	TRBJ1-1	TGCGCCAGCAGCACGGGACAGGGGGAAGTGACTGAAGCTTTCTTT	CASSTGQGEVTEAFF
.	.	TRBV5-1	TRBJ2-2	TGCGCCAGCAGCTTGGGTCAGGGGGAGCTGTTTTTT	CASSLGQGELFF
.	TRBD2	TRBV7-2	TRBJ2-1	TGTGCCACACTCTTTAGCGGGGGGTCTTACAATGAGCAGTTCTTC	CATLFSGGSYNEQFF
once	TRBD1	TRBV6-5	TRBJ2-5	TGTGCCAGCAGTTCACAGGGGTTCGGAGAGACCCAGTACTTC	CASSSQGFGETQYF
.	.	TRBV10-3	TRBJ1-6	TGTGCCATCAGCCGAGGAGGGGACGCAAAATCACCCCTCCACTTT	CAISRGGDAKSPLHF
.	TRBD1	TRBV5-1	TRBJ1-2	TGCGCCAGCAGCTTGGTAGGGGGCGAAGGCTACACCTTC	CASSLVGGEGYTF
.	.	TRBV6-4	TRBJ1-4	TGTGCCAGCGGGCGGGGACGGGGTGAAAAACTGTTTTTT	CASGRGRGEKLFF
.	.	TRBV7-6	TRBJ2-7	TGTGCCAGCAGCGCGTCTTTCTCCCCAACCTACGAGCAGTACTTC	CASSASFSPTYEQYF
.	.	TRBV18	TRBJ2-1	TGTGCCAGCTCACCACGGCTAGCCGAAGACAATGAGCAGTTCTTC	CASSPRLAEDNEQFF
.	TRBD2	TRBV5-8	TRBJ2-1	TGTGCCAGCAGCCTACATCGGGGGGGGACTCCCTACAATGAGCAGTTCTTC	CASSLHRGGTPYNEQFF
many	.	TRBV27	TRBJ2-7	TGTGCCAGCTTCTCTAGCAGTTACGAGCAGTACTTC	CASFSSSYEQYF